Listed below are T cell receptor beta chains from one sample, sequenced in a study of post-analysis software for immune sequencing data. TCRdb called the PCR reads again in MiXCR, with one record for every CDR3 protein. Among some 690,000 distinct CDR3 sequences listed, about 32% were seen once. The material sequenced was blood. These receptors all stem from a girl under 18 with multiple sclerosis. Both conserved end residues are part of each CDR3. D genes are given only for firm matches. Clone size is given for some rows only: seen once, a few or many times, or a class if the clone is expanded.

size	J	D	V	DNA	CDR3
-	TRBJ1-1	-	TRBV20-1	TGCAGTGCTGCTCCCCCTGGCGGCACTGAAGCTTTCTTT	CSAAPPGGTEAFF
few	TRBJ2-1	TRBD2	TRBV24-1	TGTGCCACCAGTGATCCCGGACTAGCGGGGGGACTATCCTACAATGAGCAGTTCTTC	CATSDPGLAGGLSYNEQFF
-	TRBJ1-1	-	TRBV20-1	TGCAGTGCCCCAGTAGGAATTTTGAACACTGAAGCTTTCTTT	CSAPVGILNTEAFF
-	TRBJ2-5	-	TRBV4-1	TGCGCCAGCAGCCAGAGGTCCATCGAGGAAGAGACCCAGTACTTC	CASSQRSIEEETQYF
-	TRBJ1-5	-	TRBV29-1	TGCAGCGCAGGACAGACGAATCAGCCCCAGCATTTT	CSAGQTNQPQHF
few	TRBJ2-1	-	TRBV24-1	TGTGCCACCAGTGCCCGACAGGTTGGGAATGAGCAGTTCTTC	CATSARQVGNEQFF
few	TRBJ1-2	-	TRBV4-1	TGCGCCAGCAGCCAGGAGAGGGACATCAGTGGCTACACCTTC	CASSQERDISGYTF
-	TRBJ2-5	TRBD1	TRBV4-1	TGCGCCAGCAGGGGGACAGGGGCCTTGGAAGAGACCCAGTACTTC	CASRGTGALEETQYF
-	TRBJ2-1	TRBD2	TRBV6-5	TGTGCCAGCAGTTTTTATCTTAGCGGGAGCTCCTACAATGAGCAGTTCTTC	CASSFYLSGSSYNEQFF
few	TRBJ2-3	-	TRBV15	TGTGCCACCAGCAGAGATCGGCTAGCAGTCACAGATACGCAGTATTTT	CATSRDRLAVTDTQYF
few	TRBJ1-5	-	TRBV3-1	TGTGCCAGCGGTTGGTTTAATCAGCCCCAGCATTTT	CASGWFNQPQHF
-	TRBJ1-1	-	TRBV15	TGTGCCACCAGCAGAGATTGGGGGGATGGAGCTTTCTTT	CATSRDWGDGAFF